This T cell receptor beta chain was captured by sequencing in a study of T cells in Graves' hyperthyroidism and ophthalmopathy (dated by TCRdb to the late 2010s). For the study in its entirety: Peripheral blood was collected at initial diagnosis, before any treatment. The paper reports TCR Vbeta CDR3 sequencing of about 140 peripheral blood samples: around 45 ophthalmopathy, approximately 74 hyperthyroidism and about 17 progressor patients. Once sampling was done, hyperthyroidism patients were given methimazole at a starting dose of 30 mg daily, whereas ophthalmopathy patients were given high-dose intravenous methylprednisolone. An independent validation cohort of under 20 hyperthyroidism patients and about 15 patients who later progressed to ophthalmopathy tested prospective prediction of ophthalmopathy. The study also compared thyroid tissue and blood T-cell repertoires from more than 5 Graves' hyperthyroidism patients. The 90 to 100 discovery patients were randomly divided into training and test sets at a 7:3 ratio. TCR V-J signatures able to tell the groups apart were searched for in a discovery cohort of some 100 patients, of whom under 45 had Graves' ophthalmopathy and 57 had stable Graves' hyperthyroidism.

V loses 4 bases at its end and J loses 2 bases; junction bases beyond the gene matches: 12. In the germline V gene, CDR1 corresponds to SGHRS and CDR2 to YFSETQ. From cysteine to phenylalanine, the CDR3 is 17 amino acids long. Solely the CDR3 DNA is kept, with 51 bases framed from the first base. Stable Graves' hyperthyroidism was defined as no progression to ophthalmopathy during 18 months of follow-up. Hyperthyroidism patients were newly diagnosed, had a disease duration of under 2 months, and were aged 18 to 65 years. The study excluded patients with uncontrolled infections, other autoimmune diseases, pregnancy or lactation. Diagnoses relied on clinical symptoms, serum thyroxine and TRAb, thyroid ultrasound and orbital computed tomography. Ficoll-Paque density gradient centrifugation was used to isolate PBMCs from about 9 ml of fresh peripheral blood. Total RNA was extracted using Trizol reagent, and RNA quality was assessed on an Agilent 2100 Bioanalyzer.

Amplification of TCR beta CDR3 regions was carried out from RNA transcripts. The TCR CDR3 was subjected to a first round of RT-PCR using the HTBI primer set and the Qiagen OneStep RT-PCR kit. Libraries were constructed in a second round of multiplex PCR, after which size selection and purification were carried out. The libraries were sequenced on an Illumina HiSeq2000 using paired-end 100 bp reads. In the original analysis: SOAPnuke was used to process the raw data, throwing out any read that contained adapters or uncalled bases, had a mean Phred below 15, or lacked an exact constant-primer or identifier match. COPE v1.2.5 was used to merge the high-quality paired reads, and each unique nucleotide sequence was defined as a clonotype. Clonotypes were aligned to IMGT TRBV, TRBD and TRBJ reference segments using MiTCR v1.1. The analysis included only V-J combinations with a frequency above 0.0001, which together covered approximately 99% of the repertoires. The TCS score was defined as F50 (clonal expansion) divided by E x V (chaos), with BLOSUM62-based TCRdist calculated between CDR3 peptides within each V-J. Welch's t-statistics and random forest reduced roughly 530 V-J features to under 15, which were used in a naive Bayes classifier (R e1071). In-frame beta chains were kept once TCRdb had trimmed the public reads at Q25 with fastp and called clones with MiXCR. Rows are combined by CDR3 protein, so each entry shows the most common genes and DNA. Clone size and V and J calls follow TCRdb, not the original study. In this sample the table shows over 150,000 distinct CDR3 sequences, 17% of which occur a single time. Approximately 28% of the sample belongs to the ten largest clones.

Broad study findings and their caveats: Most expanded thyroid clonotypes (frequency above 0.001) were also found in blood, which suggests that blood repertoires may mirror thyroid immune responses. In validation, the model predicted progression to ophthalmopathy with roughly 66% sensitivity and approximately 78% specificity, a median of roughly seven months before onset. A 13 V-J signature model separated ophthalmopathy from stable hyperthyroidism, with approximately 86% sensitivity and 81% to 82% specificity in cross-validation and 80%/75% in testing. No statistical method was used to fix the sample size in advance, and group allocation was not hidden from the investigators.

This clonotype was seen at least ten times. Its antigen is still unknown. The record has no base qualities; no much larger clone is one base away. This TCR came from a woman aged 45-59 years with Graves' hyperthyroidism. The receptor chain draws on TRBV5-1 and TRBJ2-5, with 9 central nucleotides matching TRBD1. Specimen: blood. The sequence in DNA is TGCGCCAGCAGCCGGGAGCAGCCGGGACAGGGACAAGAGACCCAGTACTTC. This encodes CASSREQPGQGQETQYF.